The source of this T cell receptor beta chain is a study of blood T cell repertoires in COVID-19. Under the authors' procedure: Estimated nucleated cell counts came from reference gene primer amplification. The data were produced by immunoSEQ multiplex PCR, yet TCRdb's version contains in-frame clones alone and is incomplete. V and J calls and clone size are as listed in that table; D and trimming were resolved from the DNA. Here the sample spans 60,000 to 75,000 clones, approximately 90% being singletons. This TCR came from a woman between 50 and 59 years old with COVID-19, enrolled during active disease. Sequenced sample: peripheral blood.

The CDR3 reads CASSLRTGQGLWEQYF. The CDR3 DNA is TGCGCCAGCAGCTTGCGTACGGGACAGGGGCTGTGGGAGCAGTACTTC. The J gene is TRBJ2-7, the V gene TRBV5-1; TRBD1 agrees at 10 bases. The germline gives CDR1 SGHRS, CDR2 YFSETQ. The V and J ends lost 1 base and 7 bases, in that order; junction bases with no gene match: 11. CDR3 length: 16 residues.